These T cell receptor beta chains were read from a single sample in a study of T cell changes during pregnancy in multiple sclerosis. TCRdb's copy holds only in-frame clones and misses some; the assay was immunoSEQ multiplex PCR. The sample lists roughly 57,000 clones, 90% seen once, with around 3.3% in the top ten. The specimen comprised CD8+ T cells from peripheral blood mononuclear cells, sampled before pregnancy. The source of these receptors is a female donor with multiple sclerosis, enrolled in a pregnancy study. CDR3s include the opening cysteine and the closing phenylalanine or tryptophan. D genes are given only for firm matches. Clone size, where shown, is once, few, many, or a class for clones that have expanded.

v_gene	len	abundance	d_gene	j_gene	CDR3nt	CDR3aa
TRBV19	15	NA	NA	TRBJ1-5	TGTGCCAGTAGTATATCAACAGGGCACAATCAGCCCCAGCATTTT	CASSISTGHNQPQHF
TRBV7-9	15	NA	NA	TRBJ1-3	TGTGCCAGCAATACAGGGCAGAGCTCTGGAAACACCATATATTTT	CASNTGQSSGNTIYF
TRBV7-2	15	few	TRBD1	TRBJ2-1	TGTGCCAGCAGCTTACGGGACAGTGGCTACAATGAGCAGTTCTTC	CASSLRDSGYNEQFF
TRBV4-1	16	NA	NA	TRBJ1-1	TGCGCCAGCAGCCAAGATAGCCGGGGACAACTCACTGAAGCTTTCTTT	CASSQDSRGQLTEAFF
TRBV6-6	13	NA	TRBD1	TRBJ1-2	TGTGCCAGCAGGAGCGGACAGGTCTATGGCTACACCTTC	CASRSGQVYGYTF
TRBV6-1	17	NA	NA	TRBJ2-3	TGTGCCAGCAGTGAGGGGCACAGCCTTCCTAGCACAGATACGCAGTATTTT	CASSEGHSLPSTDTQYF
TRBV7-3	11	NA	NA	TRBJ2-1	TGTGCCAGCAGCTCGGACTATGAGCAGTTCTTC	CASSSDYEQFF
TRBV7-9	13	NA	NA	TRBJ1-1	TGTGCCAGCAGCTCGCGGCCGGACACTGAAGCTTTCTTT	CASSSRPDTEAFF
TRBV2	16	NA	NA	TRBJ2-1	TGTGCCAGCAGTGAAGCGGGAGGCTACCCGGACAATGAGCAGTTCTTC	CASSEAGGYPDNEQFF
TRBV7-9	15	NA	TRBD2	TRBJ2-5	TGTGCCAGCAGCTTTAGCGGGGGGGCCCGGGAGACCCAGTACTTC	CASSFSGGARETQYF
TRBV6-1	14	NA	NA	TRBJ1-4	TGTGCCAGCATCCCCGACGGACAAAATGAAAAACTGTTTTTT	CASIPDGQNEKLFF
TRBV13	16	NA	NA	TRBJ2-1	TGTGCCAGCAGCTTCCTGCGACAGGGACTTAACAATGAGCAGTTCTTC	CASSFLRQGLNNEQFF
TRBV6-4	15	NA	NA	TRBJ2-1	TGTGCCACCCCTGCTGGGGCCGCTCCCTACAATGAGCAGTTCTTC	CATPAGAAPYNEQFF
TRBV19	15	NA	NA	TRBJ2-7	TGTGCCAGTAGTATATCGGGCGGGGGCGCGTACGAGCAGTACTTC	CASSISGGGAYEQYF
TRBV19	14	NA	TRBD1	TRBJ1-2	TGTGCCAGTAGTATCGAAGGGGGCGGCTATGGCTACACCTTC	CASSIEGGGYGYTF
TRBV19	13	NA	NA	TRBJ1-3	TGTGCCAGTAGTATGGGGGGTCCGGACACCATATATTTT	CASSMGGPDTIYF
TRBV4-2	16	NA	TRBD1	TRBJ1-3	TGTGCCAGCAGCCAAGAGTCAGGGGGGACATTAAACACCATATATTTT	CASSQESGGTLNTIYF
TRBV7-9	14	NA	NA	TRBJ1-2	TGTGCCAGCAGCTACCCGGGACATGGCTATGGCTACACCTTC	CASSYPGHGYGYTF
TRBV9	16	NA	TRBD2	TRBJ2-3	TGTGCCAGCAGCGCGCCACTAGCGGGGGGGCCCGATACGCAGTATTTT	CASSAPLAGGPDTQYF
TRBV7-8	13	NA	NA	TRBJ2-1	TGTGCCAGCAGCCATACCGGGGTCAATGAGCAGTTCTTC	CASSHTGVNEQFF
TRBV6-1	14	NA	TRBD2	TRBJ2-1	TGTGCCAGCATAGGACTAGCGGGGTACAATGAGCAGTTCTTC	CASIGLAGYNEQFF
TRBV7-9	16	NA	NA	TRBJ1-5	TGTGCCAGCAGCTTAGCCGGGGATTATAGCAATCAGCCCCAGCATTTT	CASSLAGDYSNQPQHF
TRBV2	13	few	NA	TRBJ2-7	TGTGCCAGCAGTGAAGAACAGTCCTACGAGCAGTACTTC	CASSEEQSYEQYF
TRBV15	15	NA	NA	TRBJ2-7	TGTGCCACCAGCAGTGACCGGGGGATCGCCCACGAGCAGTACTTC	CATSSDRGIAHEQYF
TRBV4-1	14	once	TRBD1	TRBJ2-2	TGCGCCAGCAGCCCGGACAGGGGGACCGGGGAGCTGTTTTTT	CASSPDRGTGELFF
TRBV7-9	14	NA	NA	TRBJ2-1	TGTGCCAGCAGCTCGGTGGCGGCCCCCTACGAGCAGTTCTTC	CASSSVAAPYEQFF
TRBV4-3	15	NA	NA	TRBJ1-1	TGCGCCAGCAGCCTAGCGGGGCAGGGAGGCACTGAAGCTTTCTTT	CASSLAGQGGTEAFF
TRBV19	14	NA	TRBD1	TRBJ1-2	TGTGCCAGTAGTAGGCGAGGACAGGGAGATGGCTACACCTTC	CASSRRGQGDGYTF
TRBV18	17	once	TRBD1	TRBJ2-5	TGTGCCAGCTCTCTCGCCCCCGGGACAGGGTTCCAAGAGACCCAGTACTTC	CASSLAPGTGFQETQYF
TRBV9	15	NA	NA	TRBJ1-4	TGTGCCAGCAGCGTAAGAGGCGGAGAGGGTGAAAAACTGTTTTTT	CASSVRGGEGEKLFF
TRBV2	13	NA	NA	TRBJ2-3	TGTGCCAGCAGTGAAGAGGGCCAGGGTTCGCAGTATTTT	CASSEEGQGSQYF
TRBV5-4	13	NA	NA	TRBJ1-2	TGTGCCAGCACCGTGGGAGGAGGGGACGGCTACACCTTC	CASTVGGGDGYTF
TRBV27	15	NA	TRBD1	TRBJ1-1	TGTGCCAGCAGTCTACTGACAGGGGTGAACACTGAAGCTTTCTTT	CASSLLTGVNTEAFF